This T cell receptor (beta chain) was recovered during a study of T-cell memory formation after mild COVID-19. The CDR3 has 13 residues. CDR1 is LGHDT and CDR2 is YNNKEL in the germline V gene (reference sequence). Trimming removed 4 bases from V and 4 bases from J, with 10 bases in between. The TCR alpha and TCR beta cDNA libraries, bearing sample barcodes and UMIs, were generated by 5'RACE using constant-segment primers. MiXCR, applied by TCRdb to the 5' RACE reads, yields one record per CDR3 protein. The sample shows over 45,000 distinct CDR3 sequences, 9.3% of them seen only once. This clonotype was detected a few times.

The sample was PBMCs or a T cell subset sorted from them (not recorded which). The chain combines TRBV3-1 with TRBJ1-1, with D possibly matching TRBD1 (5 bases). The TCR comes from an adult woman who had mild COVID-19 (a few samples of this study predate the infection). Cell type and time point are not known. CDR3 in amino acids: CASSPGHLTEAFF. For the CDR3, the DNA is TGTGCCAGCAGCCCAGGACATCTCACTGAAGCTTTCTTT.